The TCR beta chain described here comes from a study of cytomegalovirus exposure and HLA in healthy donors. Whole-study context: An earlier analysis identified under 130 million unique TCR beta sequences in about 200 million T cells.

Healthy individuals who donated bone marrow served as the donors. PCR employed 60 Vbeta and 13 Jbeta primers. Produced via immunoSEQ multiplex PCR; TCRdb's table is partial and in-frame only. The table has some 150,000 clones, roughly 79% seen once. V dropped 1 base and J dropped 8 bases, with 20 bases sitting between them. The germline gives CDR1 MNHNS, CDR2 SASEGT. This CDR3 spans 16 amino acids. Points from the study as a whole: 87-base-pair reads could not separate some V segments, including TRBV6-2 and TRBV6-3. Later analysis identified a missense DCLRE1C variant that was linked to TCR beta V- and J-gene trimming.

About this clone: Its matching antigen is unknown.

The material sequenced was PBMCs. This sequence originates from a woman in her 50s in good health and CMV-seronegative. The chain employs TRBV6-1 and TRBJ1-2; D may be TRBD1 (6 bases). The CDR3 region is CASSEGDHLGQRGYTF. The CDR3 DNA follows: TGTGCCAGCAGTGAAGGTGACCACCTAGGACAGCGAGGCTACACCTTC.